The 3 T cell receptor beta chains below come from one sample, sequenced in a study of T cells in Graves' hyperthyroidism and ophthalmopathy. TCR beta CDR3 region amplification was performed from RNA transcripts. The TCR CDR3 was amplified in a first-round RT-PCR using the HTBI primer set. TCRdb analysed the multiplex PCR reads with MiXCR anew, one entry per CDR3 protein. The sample gives roughly 700,000 distinct CDR3 sequences, around 40% of which show up once; roughly 30% is in the top ten. The material sequenced was blood. Every receptor here comes from a middle-aged woman with Graves' hyperthyroidism.

Concerning this clonotype: A clone one base away is much larger, so this may be a read error. This chain uses TRBV10-3 with TRBJ2-2; 9 bases map to TRBD1. The CDR3 sequence is 18 residues long. The germline V gene has CDR1 ENHRY and CDR2 SYGVKD. The DNA of the CDR3 is TGTGCCATCAGTGGTGGAGGGCGGGACAGGGCTAACACCGAGGAGCTGTTTTTT. This translates into CAISGGGRDRANTEELFF.

This clonotype has a handful of counts. The rearrangement joins TRBV12-3 or TRBV12-4 to TRBJ1-1, with D perhaps TRBD1 (6 bases). This CDR3 region has 15 residues. The V and J ends lost 6 bases and 0 bases respectively, with 14 bases between them. The CDR3 region is CASSPMGALNTEAFF. The DNA for the CDR3 is TGTGCCAGCAGCCCCATGGGGGCGCTGAACACTGAAGCTTTCTTT.

This chain connects TRBV6-5 to TRBJ1-2; D is perhaps TRBD1 (6 bases). Germline values: CDR1 MNHEY, CDR2 SVGAGI. Trimming took off 4 bases at V and 4 bases at J, with 16 bases between the two ends. CDR3 length: 15 residues. This CDR3 is CASSLPLEDSYGYTF. In DNA form, the CDR3 reads TGTGCCAGCAGTTTACCCCTCGAGGACAGCTATGGCTACACCTTC.